Each of the 12 T cell receptor beta chains below was sequenced from the same sample in a study of HIV-infected patients and healthy controls. In TCRdb, the 5' RACE reads were re-called with MiXCR into one record per CDR3 protein. The sample comprises some 19,000 distinct CDR3 sequences, 16% of which are singletons, and roughly 24% rests with the top ten. The sequenced sample was CD8+ T cells from blood. The receptors stem from a human donor in good health.

There are many counts of this clonotype. V gene TRBV19 combines with J gene TRBJ1-1; no clear D gene. Germline CDR1 is LNHDA and CDR2 is SQIVND (reference sequence). The V end lost 10 bases, the J end lost 8 bases, and 23 bases lay between the germline ends. The CDR3 spans 14 residues. This chain's CDR3 is CATTTVGPGSEAFF. CDR3 sequence (DNA): TGTGCCACCACAACTGTCGGACCCGGGTCCGAAGCTTTCTTT. Full variable domain (outside the CDR3, taken from reference TRBV19 and TRBJ1-1): DGGITQSPKYLFRKEGQNVTLSCEQNLNHDAMYWYRQDPGQGLRLIYYSQIVNDFQKGDIAEGYSVSREKKESFPLTVTSAQKNPTAFYLCATTTVGPGSEAFFGQGTRLTVV.

This clonotype was seen ten or more times. The CDR3 sequence is CASSYGTHYEQYF. DNA for the CDR3: TGTGCCAGCAGTTACGGAACCCACTACGAGCAGTACTTC. The V and J genes are TRBV6-2 or TRBV6-3 and TRBJ2-7; no clear D. Looked up from germline, CDR1 is MNHEY and CDR2 is SVGEGT. The CDR3 consists of 13 residues. Trimming took 2 bases from V and 3 from J, leaving 8 bases between them.

This clonotype was detected many times. The chain couples TRBV7-6 to TRBJ1-5; D gene uncertain. The V gene's germline CDR1 is SGHVS and CDR2 FNYEAQ. V was trimmed by 1 base and J by 2 bases, leaving 12 bases between them. CDR3 length: 16 residues. Here the CDR3 reads CASSLEAGMGNQPQHF. The CDR3 DNA reads TGTGCCAGCAGCTTAGAAGCCGGGATGGGCAATCAGCCCCAGCATTTT. Full variable domain (rest looked up from reference TRBV7-6 and TRBJ1-5): GAGVSQSPRYKVTKRGQDVALRCDPISGHVSLYWYRQALGQGPEFLTYFNYEAQQDKSGLPNDRFSAERPEGSISTLTIQRTEQRDSAMYRCASSLEAGMGNQPQHFGDGTRLSIL.

This clonotype is classed as medium-sized. The chain is built from TRBV4-3 and TRBJ1-1, with 8 bases that match TRBD1. J lost 4 bases, V lost 0 bases, and 4 bases had no gene match. Per germline, CDR1 LGHNA and CDR2 YSLEER. The CDR3 is 15 amino acids. This CDR3 is CASSQEQGAFTEAFF. CDR3 in DNA: TGCGCCAGCAGCCAAGAGCAGGGGGCCTTCACTGAAGCTTTCTTT.

V and J are TRBV5-6 and TRBJ2-7, with TRBD1 matching 8 bases. V gave up 2 bases and J gave up 2 bases; unmatched junction bases: 6. Germline CDR1 reads SGHDT; CDR2 reads YYEEEE. The length of the CDR3 is 15 residues. The CDR3 coding sequence is TGTGCCAGCAGCTTTGTCCCGGGACAGGCCTACGAGCAGTACTTC. This codes for CASSFVPGQAYEQYF.

There are a few counts of this clonotype. The genes are TRBV27 and TRBJ1-5; D is undetermined. The CDR3 spans 10 residues. Germline CDR1 reads MNHEY; CDR2 reads SMNVEV (reference sequence). The V gene lost 8 bases and the J gene lost 9 bases, with 8 bases spanning the gap. CDR3 amino acids: CASGHAPQHF. For the CDR3, the DNA is TGTGCCAGCGGCCACGCGCCCCAGCATTTT.

This clonotype was picked up a small number of times. The rearrangement joins TRBV6-1 to TRBJ1-1, with D perhaps matching TRBD1 (5 bases). The CDR3 totals 13 residues. The germline gives CDR1 MNHNS, CDR2 SASEGT. CDR3 sequence reads: CASGGWLNTEAFF. The CDR3 DNA is TGTGCTTCTGGGGGGTGGCTGAACACTGAAGCTTTCTTT.

The J gene is TRBJ2-7, the V gene TRBV20-1, with D perhaps TRBD1 (6 bases). Germline CDR1 DFQATT, CDR2 SNEGSKA (reference sequence). CDR3 length equals 12 residues. Trimming removed 3 bases from V and 3 bases from J, with 9 bases in between. The CDR3 bases are TGCAGTGCTAGCCCGGACAGCTACGAGCAGTACTTC. Protein sequence: CSASPDSYEQYF.

This clonotype was counted at least ten times. The genes are TRBV7-9 and TRBJ2-5; no firm D call. V was trimmed by 5 bases and J by 0 bases, leaving 16 bases between them. This CDR3 is built from 16 residues. CDR1 and CDR2 from the germline V gene are SEHNR and FQNEAQ (reference sequence). The CDR3 DNA follows: TGTGCCAGCAGCCCGGTAGCCACCAGGTACCAAGAGACCCAGTACTTC. This encodes CASSPVATRYQETQYF.

Points on this clonotype: Since a much larger clone is just one base distant, this may be a read error. V is TRBV7-2 and J is TRBJ2-1; 8 bases are shared with TRBD2. The germline V gene has CDR1 SGHTA and CDR2 FQGNSA. The CDR3 length is 15 residues. The CDR3 loop reads CASSYGLAPTNEHFF. CDR3 nucleotides: TGTGCCAGCAGCTATGGACTAGCCCCTACAAATGAGCACTTCTTC.

This clonotype came up many times. The chain combines TRBV4-2 with TRBJ2-1, with 8 bases matching TRBD2. Germline lookup yields CDR1 LGHNA and CDR2 YNFKEQ. Germline trimming cut 3 bases from V and 0 bases from J; bases unmatched to any gene: 10. This CDR3 region has 18 residues. The CDR3 region is CASSHTGQRGSSYNEQFF. DNA of the CDR3: TGTGCCAGCAGCCATACGGGTCAGCGGGGGAGCTCCTACAATGAGCAGTTCTTC.

This sequence joins TRBV3-1 and TRBJ1-1; maybe TRBD1 (5 bases). The length of the CDR3 is 16 residues. Trimming pared 5 bases from V and 3 bases from J, leaving 19 bases between. Germline lookup yields CDR1 LGHDT and CDR2 YNNKEL (reference sequence). This CDR3 is CASSATWGIGDTEAFF. As DNA, the CDR3 is TGTGCCAGCAGCGCGACGTGGGGGATTGGGGACACTGAAGCTTTCTTT. Supplemented by reference TRBV3-1 and TRBJ1-1, the full variable domain reads DTAVSQTPKYLVTQMGNDKSIKCEQNLGHDTMYWYKQDSKKFLKIMFSYNNKELIINETVPNRFSPKSPDKAHLNLHINSLELGDSAVYFCASSATWGIGDTEAFFGQGTRLTVV.